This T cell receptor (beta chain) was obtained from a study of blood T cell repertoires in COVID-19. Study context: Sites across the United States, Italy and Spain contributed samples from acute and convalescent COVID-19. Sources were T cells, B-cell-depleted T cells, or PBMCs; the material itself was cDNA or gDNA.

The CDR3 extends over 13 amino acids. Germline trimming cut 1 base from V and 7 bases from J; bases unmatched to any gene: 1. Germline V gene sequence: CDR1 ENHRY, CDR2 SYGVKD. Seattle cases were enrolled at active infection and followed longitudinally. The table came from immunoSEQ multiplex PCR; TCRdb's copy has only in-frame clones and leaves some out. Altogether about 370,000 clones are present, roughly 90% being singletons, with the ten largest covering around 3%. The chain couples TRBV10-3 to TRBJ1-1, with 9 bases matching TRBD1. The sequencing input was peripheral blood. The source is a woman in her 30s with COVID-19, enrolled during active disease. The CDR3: CAISEWGQGEAFF. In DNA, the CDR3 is TGTGCCATCAGTGAGTGGGGACAGGGTGAAGCTTTCTTT.